Included here is one T cell receptor (beta chain) sequence, with context. Its target is unknown. Once obtained from cultured CD4+ T cells, the DNA was sequenced using the Oncomine TCR Beta short-read assay. A single record per CDR3 protein comes from TCRdb applying MiXCR to the PCR reads. This sample has around 10,000 distinct CDR3 sequences, with about 61% found just once. These data originate in a study of vaccination and CD4 T cells after COVID-19. As for the study in general: Post-COVID draws followed diagnosis by a median about 100 days (range 35 to 161). Stimuli were overlapping spike peptide pools of SARS-CoV-2 and three common cold coronaviruses (HCoV-NL63, HCoV-OC43, HCoV-229E).

Treatment reported: roughly ten-day PBMC culture with coronavirus spike peptide pools or control peptides (ViraFEST assay). Negative selection yielded CD4+ T cells from day-10 cultures. Germline V gene sequence: CDR1 DFQATT, CDR2 SNEGSKA (reference sequence). The CDR3 has 13 residues. V gave up 0 bases and J gave up 7 bases; unmatched junction bases: 6. Sequenced: CD4+ T cells from blood, cultured in vitro. This receptor was obtained from a human donor who had recovered from COVID-19. The rearrangement uses TRBV20-1 and TRBJ2-7; 7 nucleotides agree with TRBD2. Written as DNA, the CDR3 is TGCAGTGCTAGAGAAGGACTAGTTGGGGAGCAGTACTTC. Translation gives CSAREGLVGEQYF.